Sequencing of this T cell receptor beta chain was carried out in a study of blood T cell repertoires in COVID-19. Turning to the study itself: Sites across the United States, Italy and Spain contributed samples from acute and convalescent COVID-19.

V shed 5 bases and J 3 bases; nucleotides not matched to a gene: 4. CDR1 and CDR2 (germline): SEHNR, FQNEAQ (reference sequence). The CDR3 length is 13 residues. Individuals drawn from 24 US areas were roughly 18 to 89 years old. Two negative PCRs, clearance, or symptom resolution had been documented for recovered Cohort 3 donors. Method: immunoSEQ multiplex PCR; TCRdb's copy keeps in-frame clones and lacks some. The sample lists about 320,000 clones; approximately 88% were seen once. This clonotype originated in a man aged 30-40 years who had recovered from COVID-19. The V and J genes are TRBV7-9 and TRBJ2-7, with 7 positions matching TRBD1. The specimen was PBMCs or T cells enriched from blood (not recorded which). DNA of the CDR3: TGTGCCAGCAGCCGCCGGGACAGCTACGAGCAGTACTTC. Translating gives CASSRRDSYEQYF.